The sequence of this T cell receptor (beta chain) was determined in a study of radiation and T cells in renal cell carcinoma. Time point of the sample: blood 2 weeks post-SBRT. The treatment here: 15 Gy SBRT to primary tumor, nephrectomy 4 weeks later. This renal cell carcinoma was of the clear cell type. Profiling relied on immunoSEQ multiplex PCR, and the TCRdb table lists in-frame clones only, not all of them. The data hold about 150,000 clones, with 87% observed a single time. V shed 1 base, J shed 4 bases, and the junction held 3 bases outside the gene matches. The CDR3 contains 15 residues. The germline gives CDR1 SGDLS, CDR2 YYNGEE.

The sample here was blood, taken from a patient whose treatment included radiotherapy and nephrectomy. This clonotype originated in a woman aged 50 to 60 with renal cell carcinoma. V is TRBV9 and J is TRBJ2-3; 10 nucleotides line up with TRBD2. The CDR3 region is CASSVSGGVADTQYF. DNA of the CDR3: TGTGCCAGCAGCGTAAGCGGGGGGGTCGCAGATACGCAGTATTTT.